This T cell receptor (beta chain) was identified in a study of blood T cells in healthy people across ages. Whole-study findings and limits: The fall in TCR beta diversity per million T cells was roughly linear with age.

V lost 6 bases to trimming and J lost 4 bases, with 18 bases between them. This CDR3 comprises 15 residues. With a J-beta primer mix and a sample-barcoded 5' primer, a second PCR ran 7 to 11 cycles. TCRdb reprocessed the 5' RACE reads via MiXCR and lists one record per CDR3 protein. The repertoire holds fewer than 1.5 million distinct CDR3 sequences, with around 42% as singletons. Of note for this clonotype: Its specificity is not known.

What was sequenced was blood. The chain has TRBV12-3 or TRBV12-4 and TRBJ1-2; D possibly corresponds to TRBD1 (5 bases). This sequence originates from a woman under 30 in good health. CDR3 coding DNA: TGTGCCAGCAGCCCTGGACATCTCCCGACCTATGGCTACACCTTC. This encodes CASSPGHLPTYGYTF.